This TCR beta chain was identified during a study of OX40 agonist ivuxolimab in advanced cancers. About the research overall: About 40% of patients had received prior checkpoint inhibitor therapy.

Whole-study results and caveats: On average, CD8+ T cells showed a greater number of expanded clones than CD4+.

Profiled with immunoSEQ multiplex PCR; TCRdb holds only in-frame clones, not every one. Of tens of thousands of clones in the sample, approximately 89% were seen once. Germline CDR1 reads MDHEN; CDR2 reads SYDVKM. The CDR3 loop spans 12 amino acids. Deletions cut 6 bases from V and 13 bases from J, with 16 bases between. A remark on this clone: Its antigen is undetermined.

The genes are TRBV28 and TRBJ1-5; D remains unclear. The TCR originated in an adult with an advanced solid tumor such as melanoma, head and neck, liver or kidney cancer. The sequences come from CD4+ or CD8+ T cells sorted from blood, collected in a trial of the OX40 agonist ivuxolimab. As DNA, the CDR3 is TGTGCCAGCAGCCTTACGGTGGGAAAACAGCATTTT. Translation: CASSLTVGKQHF.